Included here is one T cell receptor (beta chain) sequence, with context. Its antigen remains unknown. This record belongs to a study of cytomegalovirus exposure and HLA in healthy donors. Study-level results: Usually a TCR sequence was rare, but some public TCRs were found in many donors.

The germline gives CDR1 PRHDT, CDR2 FYEKMQ (reference sequence). This CDR3 contains 17 residues. Trimming at V came to 5 bases and at J to 3 bases, leaving 15 bases not matched to a gene. Clones were read by immunoSEQ multiplex PCR, and TCRdb kept only the in-frame ones, dropping some. The repertoire holds 150,000 to 200,000 clones, with around 81% as singletons. Specimen: PBMCs. This rearrangement joins TRBV13 to TRBJ1-2; 7 bases map to TRBD1. This clonotype was obtained from a woman aged 18-35 years in good health and CMV-seropositive. The CDR3 protein is CASSTRGSYGTDYGYTF. CDR3 DNA: TGTGCCAGCAGCACGCGGGGTAGCTATGGGACAGACTATGGCTACACCTTC.